These 19 T cell receptor beta chains were all obtained from the same sample, sequenced in a study of cytomegalovirus exposure and HLA in healthy donors. The PCR ran on 60 Vbeta and 13 Jbeta primers. The protocol was immunoSEQ multiplex PCR, while the TCRdb copy is restricted to in-frame clones and leaves out a portion. Recorded here are about 64,000 clones; the top ten clones represent approximately 4%. The sequenced material came from PBMCs. These receptors all come from a woman between 18 and 29 years old in good health and CMV-seronegative.

This chain connects TRBV13 to TRBJ2-1; 8 bases line up with TRBD2. The CDR3 spans 15 residues. Germline loops: CDR1 PRHDT, CDR2 FYEKMQ (reference sequence). V lost 6 bases and J lost 6; bases outside the gene matches: 10. The CDR3: CASSPSGSLGNEQFF. In DNA form, the CDR3 reads TGTGCCAGCAGTCCAAGCGGGAGTCTCGGCAATGAGCAGTTCTTC.

The chain recombines TRBV6-5 with TRBJ1-2; maybe TRBD1 (6 bases). CDR1 and CDR2 (germline): MNHEY, SVGAGI. The CDR3 contains 15 residues. V was clipped by 4 bases and J by 8 bases, with 20 bases between them. CDR3 in amino acids: CASSSPFQGINGYTF. The CDR3 region has the DNA TGTGCCAGCAGTTCCCCGTTTCAGGGGATTAACGGCTACACCTTC.

This sequence joins TRBV6-6 and TRBJ1-4; possible D gene TRBD1, 5 bases. The CDR3 is made up of 16 amino acids. The V and J ends lost 10 bases and 3 bases respectively, with 21 bases between them. Germline CDR1 is MNHNY and CDR2 is SVGAGI (reference sequence). As DNA, the CDR3 is TGTGCCACCGGGCCCCATGGGGCCACTCCTAATGAAAAACTGTTTTTT. This codes for CATGPHGATPNEKLFF.

The V gene is TRBV5-1, the J gene TRBJ1-1, with TRBD1 as a possible D gene (6 bases). Between the trimmed V and J ends, which lost 1 base and 4 bases, there was a span of 11 bases. The CDR3 contains 14 residues. The germline gives CDR1 SGHRS, CDR2 YFSETQ. The CDR3 DNA follows: TGCGCCAGCAGCTTGTTGCGAGGGGGCACTGAAGCTTTCTTT. Its translation: CASSLLRGGTEAFF.

V gene TRBV27 combines with J gene TRBJ2-7, with 9 bases aligning to TRBD2. Unmatched junction bases numbered 8, after V lost 3 bases and J lost 2 bases. CDR1 MNHEY and CDR2 SMNVEV come from the germline V gene (reference sequence). The CDR3 loop spans 16 amino acids. The chain's CDR3 is CASSFQAGGSPYEQYF. In nucleotides, the CDR3 is TGTGCCAGCAGTTTCCAGGCGGGGGGGTCACCCTACGAGCAGTACTTC.

J is TRBJ1-6 and V is TRBV18; a possible D gene is TRBD1 (6 bases). Germline lookup yields CDR1 KGHSH and CDR2 LQKENI. There are 13 residues in the CDR3. V was pared by 2 bases and J by 10 bases, with 9 bases between. The chain's CDR3 is CASSPGGQSPLHF. CDR3 sequence (DNA): TGTGCCAGCTCACCAGGGGGACAATCACCCCTCCACTTT.

The chain is built from TRBV30 and TRBJ2-7, with TRBD2 matching 10 bases. The CDR3 is made up of 14 amino acids. In germline, CDR1 is GTSNPN, CDR2 SVGIG (reference sequence). The ends lost 7 bases at V and 3 bases at J; junction bases unmatched: 9. CDR3 DNA sequence: TGTGCCTCACAAAAAGCGGGAGGGTTCTACGAGCAGTACTTC. Amino acid sequence: CASQKAGGFYEQYF.

This chain connects TRBV6-5 to TRBJ1-1; 9 nucleotides agree with TRBD1. The ends lost 7 bases at V and 5 bases at J; junction bases unmatched: 8. CDR3 length equals 14 residues. The germline V gene encodes CDR1 MNHEY and CDR2 SVGAGI. The CDR3 DNA sequence: TGTGCCAGCACCGACAGGGGGTTGAGAACTGAAGCTTTCTTT. This gives the protein CASTDRGLRTEAFF.

This chain links TRBV12-5 with TRBJ2-1, with 13 bases aligning to TRBD2. CDR3 length: 16 residues. Germline trimming cut 5 bases from V and 2 bases from J; bases unmatched to any gene: 3. Germline values: CDR1 LGHNT, CDR2 FRNRAP. The CDR3 coding sequence is TGTGCTAGTGGTCAGACTAGCGGGAGGCCCTACAATGAGCAGTTCTTC. The encoded protein is CASGQTSGRPYNEQFF.

The chain couples TRBV10-3 to TRBJ1-2; 9 positions match TRBD1. Germline CDR1 is ENHRY and CDR2 is SYGVKD. The CDR3 has 12 amino acids. J was trimmed by 2 bases and V by 11 bases; bases with no gene match: 3. CDR3 sequence (DNA): TGTGCCGCCGGGACAGGGAACTATGGCTACACCTTC. Translated, it gives CAAGTGNYGYTF.

The chain employs TRBV19 and TRBJ1-2; D call uncertain. CDR3 length: 12 amino acids. Trimming shortened V by 8 bases and J by 8 bases, and 15 bases separated the two germline ends. Looked up from germline, CDR1 is LNHDA and CDR2 is SQIVND (reference sequence). The CDR3 coding sequence is TGTGCCAGTGGAGGACGCGGAGGAGGCTACACCTTC. This sequence encodes CASGGRGGGYTF.

The chain is built from TRBV5-1 and TRBJ1-1; 10 positions match TRBD1. This CDR3 comprises 15 residues. Looked up from germline, CDR1 is SGHRS and CDR2 is YFSETQ. The V segment lost 5 bases and the J segment 4 bases; nucleotides outside the gene matches: 8. Here the CDR3 reads CASRSTGGLGTEAFF. The CDR3 nucleotides are TGCGCCAGCAGGTCGACAGGGGGCCTGGGCACTGAAGCTTTCTTT.

This chain links TRBV29-1 with TRBJ1-1, with D perhaps TRBD1 (5 bases). Germline V gives CDR1 SQVTM, CDR2 ANQGSEA. The CDR3 sequence is 14 residues long. Trimming removed 3 bases from V and 0 bases from J, with 11 bases in between. DNA for the CDR3: TGCAGCGTTGATGTGACAGCCATGAACACTGAAGCTTTCTTT. This gives the protein CSVDVTAMNTEAFF.

The gene calls are TRBV18 and TRBJ1-1; D is unclear. There are 13 residues in the CDR3. V lost 0 bases to trimming and J lost 5 bases, with 7 bases between them. CDR1 is KGHSH, CDR2 LQKENI, per germline. CDR3 loop: CASSPPSGTEAFF. DNA for the CDR3: TGTGCCAGCTCACCACCATCCGGGACTGAAGCTTTCTTT. The variable domain in full, completed from reference TRBV18 and TRBJ1-1, reads NAGVMQNPRHLVRRRGQEARLRCSPMKGHSHVYWYRQLPEEGLKFMVYLQKENIIDESGMPKERFSAEFPKEGPSILRIQQVVRGDSAAYFCASSPPSGTEAFFGQGTRLTVV.

V usage is TRBV6-6 and J usage is TRBJ1-2; TRBD1 matches 11 bases. The trim removed 6 bases at V and 6 bases at J, leaving 6 bases unmatched. This CDR3 spans 14 amino acids. Germline CDR1 reads MNHNY; CDR2 reads SVGAGI (reference sequence). CDR3 protein: CASSTGTGGNGYTF. The CDR3 DNA is TGTGCCAGCAGCACCGGGACAGGGGGAAATGGCTACACCTTC.

The V and J genes are TRBV25-1 and TRBJ1-2; 10 positions agree with TRBD1. Unmatched junction bases numbered 7, after V lost 2 bases and J lost 4 bases. The CDR3 spans 16 residues. The germline CDR1 and CDR2 sequences are MGHDK and SYGVNS. For the CDR3, the DNA is TGTGCCAGCAGTGAACCCCCCGGGACAGGGGTCTATGGCTACACCTTC. Translation gives CASSEPPGTGVYGYTF.

The CDR3 protein is CASSLTTNTEAFF. The CDR3 bases are TGTGCCAGCAGTTTGACAACGAACACTGAAGCTTTCTTT. The gene calls are TRBV6-6 and TRBJ1-1; no clear D gene. V lost 4 bases and J lost 1, with 7 bases in between. Germline CDR1 is MNHNY and CDR2 is SVGAGI (reference sequence). The CDR3 spans 13 residues.

This chain joins TRBV27 and TRBJ1-2; 7 bases are shared with TRBD1. Unmatched junction bases numbered 5, after V lost 5 bases and J lost 2 bases. Germline V CDR1 and CDR2: MNHEY, SMNVEV (reference sequence). The length of the CDR3 is 14 residues. The CDR3 sequence: CASSTRGANYGYTF. CDR3 bases: TGTGCCAGCAGTACCAGGGGGGCCAACTATGGCTACACCTTC.

This chain uses TRBV5-1 with TRBJ2-3, with D possibly TRBD2 on 6 matching bases. CDR1 SGHRS and CDR2 YFSETQ come from the germline V gene. The CDR3 has 13 residues. V was clipped by 3 bases and J by 5 bases, with 10 bases between them. The CDR3 protein is CASSSGEVDTQYF. CDR3 nucleotides: TGCGCCAGCAGCTCCGGGGAGGTAGATACGCAGTATTTT. The full variable domain, its missing parts supplied by reference TRBV5-1 and TRBJ2-3, is KAGVTQTPRYLIKTRGQQVTLSCSPISGHRSVSWYQQTPGQGLQFLFEYFSETQRNKGNFPGRFSGRQFSNSRSEMNVSTLELGDSALYLCASSSGEVDTQYFGPGTRLTVL.